Below, 26 T cell receptor beta chains from the same sample are listed, as sequenced in a study of blood T cell repertoires in COVID-19. Using immunoSEQ multiplex PCR, the repertoire was profiled, and TCRdb retains in-frame clones only, with some absent. The sample holds 120,000 to 150,000 clones; 80% to 90% are singletons and the top ten take about an eighth. The specimen was peripheral blood. Receptors originate from a man aged 18 to 35 with COVID-19, enrolled during active disease.

The chain carries TRBV5-4 and TRBJ2-7, with a tentative D call TRBD2 (5 bases). Germline V CDR1 and CDR2: SGHNT, YYREEE (reference sequence). The length of the CDR3 is 16 residues. V was pared by 3 bases and J by 2 bases, with 18 bases between. The CDR3 nucleotides read TGTGCCAGCAGCTCTCCCACCCCGAGCGGCACCTACGAGCAGTACTTC. It translates to CASSSPTPSGTYEQYF.

The gene calls are TRBV4-1 and TRBJ2-3; weak D call: TRBD2 (6 bases). Germline CDR1 reads MGHRA; CDR2 reads YSYEKL. CDR3 length equals 14 residues. V lost 4 bases and J 4 bases, leaving 12 bases between the germline ends. This chain's CDR3 is CASSRRDFSDTQYF. The CDR3 nucleotides are TGCGCCAGCAGCCGAAGGGACTTTTCAGATACGCAGTATTTT.

J is TRBJ1-1 and V is TRBV28, with D perhaps matching TRBD1 (6 bases). Germline V gives CDR1 MDHEN, CDR2 SYDVKM. The germline V and J ends were trimmed by 5 bases and 5 bases, with 15 bases remaining between them. This CDR3 is 14 amino acids long. The CDR3, as DNA: TGTGCCAGCAGTAACCTCAGGGGAGGGACTGAAGCTTTCTTT. Its translation: CASSNLRGGTEAFF.

The chain joins TRBV27 to TRBJ2-7; possible D gene TRBD2, 5 bases. This CDR3 contains 15 residues. Trimming left V 1 base short and J 4 bases short, with 14 bases between. In germline, CDR1 is MNHEY, CDR2 SMNVEV (reference sequence). The CDR3 coding sequence is TGTGCCAGCAGTTTATTGGCGGGTAAGGGTTACGAGCAGTACTTC. Its translation is CASSLLAGKGYEQYF.

The chain is built from TRBV27 and TRBJ1-2; D unresolved. Trimming shortened V by 3 bases and J by 7 bases, and 15 bases separated the two germline ends. Germline V gene data show CDR1 as MNHEY and CDR2 as SMNVEV (reference sequence). The CDR3 has 14 amino acids. In DNA form, the CDR3 reads TGTGCCAGCAGTTTTACGGGGAGGGTACGTGGCTACACCTTC. This codes for CASSFTGRVRGYTF.

The genes are TRBV27 and TRBJ2-7; D is perhaps TRBD1 (5 bases). V lost 2 bases, J lost 5 bases, and 16 bases lay in between. The CDR3 runs 15 residues. From germline, CDR1 is MNHEY and CDR2 SMNVEV (reference sequence). The CDR3 sequence: CASSLGAGIVHEQYF. The CDR3 nucleotides read TGTGCCAGCAGTTTAGGGGCAGGTATAGTCCACGAGCAGTACTTC.

This chain uses TRBV6-1 with TRBJ2-7; a weak D match, TRBD1 (5 bases). Looked up from germline, CDR1 is MNHNS and CDR2 is SASEGT. The ends were cut back, 2 bases at V and 3 bases at J, with 8 bases in the middle. CDR3 length: 13 residues. Here the CDR3 DNA reads TGTGCCAGCAGTGAAAACAGGTTCTACGAGCAGTACTTC. Translation gives CASSENRFYEQYF.

V and J are TRBV6-1 and TRBJ2-7; TRBD1 matches at 9 bases. From germline, CDR1 is MNHNS and CDR2 SASEGT. With 3 bases clipped from V and 3 bases from J, the junction kept 6 bases outside the gene matches. The CDR3 spans 15 residues. Here the CDR3 reads CASSDDGTGIYEQYF. CDR3 bases: TGTGCCAGCAGTGACGACGGGACAGGGATCTACGAGCAGTACTTC.

V gene TRBV10-3 combines with J gene TRBJ2-5; D uncertain. CDR1 and CDR2 (germline): ENHRY, SYGVKD. V lost 4 bases and J 3 bases, leaving 9 bases between the germline ends. This CDR3 has 13 residues. The CDR3 coding sequence is TGTGCCATCAGTGTCGGCGGTGAAGAGACCCAGTACTTC. This encodes CAISVGGEETQYF.

The chain carries TRBV5-1 and TRBJ2-7; TRBD2 might be the D (5 bases). CDR3 length: 16 residues. Germline CDR1 and CDR2: SGHRS and YFSETQ. The germline V and J ends were trimmed by 2 bases and 5 bases, with 20 bases remaining between them. The chain's CDR3 is CASSLPLGMRHHEQYF. CDR3 nucleotide sequence: TGCGCCAGCAGCTTACCTCTCGGGATGAGGCACCACGAGCAGTACTTC.

The rearrangement joins TRBV2 to TRBJ2-3; maybe TRBD1 (6 bases). V was pared by 8 bases and J by 4 bases, with 19 bases between. Germline V lookup: CDR1 SNHLY, CDR2 FYNNEI. This CDR3 is 15 amino acids long. CDR3 nucleotide sequence: TGTGCCAGCGTCAGGGGCCCAGCTTCGGCAGATACGCAGTATTTT. Protein sequence: CASVRGPASADTQYF.

J is TRBJ1-6 and V is TRBV20-1, with D uncertain. Trimming stripped 3 bases from V and 1 base from J, with 10 bases between. The CDR3 covers 15 residues. Germline CDR1 and CDR2: DFQATT and SNEGSKA (reference sequence). The CDR3 is CSASNELSYNSPLHF. For the CDR3, the DNA is TGCAGTGCTAGTAATGAGCTTTCCTATAATTCACCCCTCCACTTT.

In its sample, this clone was seen once. This chain connects TRBV7-9 to TRBJ2-3; the match to TRBD2 covers 9 bases. Germline loops: CDR1 SEHNR, CDR2 FQNEAQ (reference sequence). The trim removed 4 bases at V and 5 bases at J, leaving 1 base unmatched. CDR3 size: 13 residues. The CDR3 here is CASSYSGRDTQYF. Written as DNA, the CDR3 is TGTGCCAGCAGCTATAGCGGGAGAGATACGCAGTATTTT.

This clone has just a few counts. This rearrangement joins TRBV7-9 to TRBJ1-3; a weak D match, TRBD1 (5 bases). Germline CDR1 and CDR2: SEHNR and FQNEAQ (reference sequence). Trimming removed 2 bases at V and 2 bases at J, with 19 bases between. The CDR3 has 18 amino acids. CDR3 residues: CASSLSGRGPPPGNTIYF. CDR3 DNA sequence: TGTGCCAGCAGCTTATCTGGGCGGGGCCCTCCGCCTGGAAACACCATATATTTT.

The rearrangement uses TRBV19 and TRBJ2-1, with D perhaps matching TRBD1 (5 bases). Trimming shortened V by 6 bases and J by 10 bases, and 19 bases separated the two germline ends. This CDR3 is built from 14 residues. Per the germline V gene, CDR1 is LNHDA and CDR2 is SQIVND (reference sequence). This CDR3 reads CASRGLQGIGEQFF. The CDR3 DNA sequence: TGTGCCAGTAGGGGGCTTCAGGGTATTGGGGAGCAGTTCTTC.

The chain links TRBV5-1 to TRBJ2-1; 8 bases agree with TRBD2. Germline V CDR1 and CDR2: SGHRS, YFSETQ. There are 17 residues in the CDR3. Losses at the gene ends were 2 bases for V and 4 bases for J; bases not matched to a gene: 11. The chain's CDR3 is CASSFWRIAGRYNEQFF. CDR3 in DNA: TGCGCCAGCAGCTTTTGGAGGATAGCGGGGAGGTACAATGAGCAGTTCTTC.

As DNA, the CDR3 is TGTGCCAGTAGTATTGAGGCGGCCCGATACAATGAGCAGTTCTTC. Amino acid sequence: CASSIEAARYNEQFF. The chain couples TRBV19 to TRBJ2-1; D unclear. V was trimmed by 3 bases and J by 4 bases, leaving 13 bases between them. This CDR3 spans 15 amino acids. CDR1 and CDR2 from the germline V gene are LNHDA and SQIVND (reference sequence).

The V and J genes are TRBV28 and TRBJ2-1; D is unclear. V was cut by 3 bases and J by 0 bases, with 9 bases left in between. Germline-derived CDR1 and CDR2 are MDHEN and SYDVKM. This CDR3 contains 15 residues. CDR3 protein: CASSFAMSSYNEQFF. CDR3 in DNA: TGTGCCAGCAGTTTTGCAATGAGCTCCTACAATGAGCAGTTCTTC.

This chain connects TRBV28 to TRBJ1-1; D is ambiguous. The V end was cut by 3 bases, the J end by 4 bases, with 9 bases between. The CDR3 extends over 13 amino acids. Germline CDR1 reads MDHEN; CDR2 reads SYDVKM. CDR3 residues: CASSFGKATEAFF. The CDR3 DNA sequence: TGTGCCAGCAGTTTTGGTAAAGCCACTGAAGCTTTCTTT.

CDR3 protein: CASSLTLKGARDTNTEAFF. In nucleotides, the CDR3 is TGTGCCAGCAGCTTAACGTTAAAGGGGGCCCGAGACACCAACACTGAAGCTTTCTTT. The rearrangement links TRBV7-6 to TRBJ1-1, with 7 bases that match TRBD1. Germline V gives CDR1 SGHVS, CDR2 FNYEAQ. V shed 2 bases and J 2 bases; nucleotides not matched to a gene: 17. The CDR3 spans 19 residues.

The V and J genes are TRBV7-8 and TRBJ2-7; weak D call: TRBD2 (5 bases). The CDR3 totals 15 residues. The germline gives CDR1 SGHVS, CDR2 FQNEAQ. The V end was cut by 1 base, the J end by 2 bases, with 12 bases between. The CDR3 region is CASSLGRRLPYEQYF. The DNA for the CDR3 is TGTGCCAGCAGCTTAGGACGGAGGCTCCCCTACGAGCAGTACTTC.

The CDR3 sequence is CASSLMGLADIRDNEQFF. The CDR3 DNA sequence: TGTGCCAGCAGCTTAATGGGACTAGCAGATATAAGAGACAATGAGCAGTTCTTC. V usage is TRBV11-2 and J usage is TRBJ2-1; 9 bases are a match to TRBD2. Trimming removed 2 bases from V and 5 bases from J; junction bases left unmatched: 13. The CDR3 is made up of 18 amino acids. CDR1 and CDR2 (germline): SGHAT, FQNNGV.

The chain carries TRBV6-1 and TRBJ2-7, with 10 bases lining up with TRBD2. The CDR3 contains 16 residues. Germline V gives CDR1 MNHNS, CDR2 SASEGT. Trimming cost V 2 bases and J 5 bases; bases outside gene matches: 9. The CDR3 here is CASSEIGLAGVDEQYF. DNA of the CDR3: TGTGCCAGCAGTGAAATAGGCCTAGCGGGAGTCGACGAGCAGTACTTC.

This clone came up once. The V gene is TRBV5-4, the J gene TRBJ1-2, with D possibly matching TRBD1 (5 bases). CDR3 length: 18 amino acids. Germline V gene lookup returns CDR1 SGHNT and CDR2 YYREEE (reference sequence). V was trimmed by 0 bases and J by 0 bases, leaving 18 bases between them. This CDR3 reads CASSLASGRASPNYGYTF. CDR3 in DNA: TGTGCCAGCAGCTTGGCCTCGGGCAGGGCCTCACCTAACTATGGCTACACCTTC.

The chain couples TRBV3-1 (or the pseudogene TRBV3-2) to TRBJ2-7; 7 positions match TRBD1. Germline trimming cut 3 bases from V and 1 base from J; bases unmatched to any gene: 0. Germline V gene sequence: CDR1 LGHDT, CDR2 YNNKEL (reference sequence). This CDR3 has 13 residues. The CDR3 DNA reads as TGTGCCAGCAGCCAGGGACAGTCCTACGAGCAGTACTTC. Protein sequence: CASSQGQSYEQYF.

This rearrangement joins TRBV15 to TRBJ2-3; D is perhaps TRBD1 (6 bases). CDR1 LNHNV and CDR2 YYDKDF come from the germline V gene (reference sequence). The V and J ends lost 0 bases and 4 bases respectively, with 17 bases between them. This CDR3 comprises 17 residues. CDR3 sequence (DNA): TGTGCCACCAGCAGAGATGTTGGCAGGGGAGCCCCAGATACGCAGTATTTT. It specifies CATSRDVGRGAPDTQYF.